This TCR beta chain is from a study of T cell responses to AZD1222 COVID-19 vaccine. Study findings and constraints: Donors, mostly white British, included more females; clonal diversity was possibly underestimated. Just a handful of people given AZD1222 tested seropositive at baseline. A rise in Spike-specific TCR breadth and depth followed two AZD1222 doses.

Only in-frame clones appear in the TCRdb table, and some are missing; sequencing was by immunoSEQ multiplex PCR. Of about 120,000 clones in the sample, over 90% are singletons; the top ten hold approximately 2.9%. Pooling covered second doses at about 4 or about 12 weeks. Of note for this clone: Antigen unknown.

Germline trimming cut 4 bases from V and 6 bases from J; bases unmatched to any gene: 7. The CDR3 sequence is 14 residues long. From germline, CDR1 is SEHNR and CDR2 FQNEAQ (reference sequence). The chain carries TRBV7-9 and TRBJ1-2; the match to TRBD1 covers 8 bases. Sequenced material: peripheral blood, taken 28 days after the second AZD1222 dose. This clonotype was sampled from an adult who received the AZD1222 COVID-19 vaccine. DNA of the CDR3: TGTGCCAGCAGCTATCAGGGGGCATCGGATGGCTACACCTTC. Translating gives CASSYQGASDGYTF. Using reference TRBV7-9 and TRBJ1-2 for the parts outside the CDR3, the full variable domain is DTGVSQNPRHKITKRGQNVTFRCDPISEHNRLYWYRQTLGQGPEFLTYFQNEAQLEKSRLLSDRFSAERPKGSFSTLEIQRTEQGDSAMYLCASSYQGASDGYTFGSGTRLTVV.